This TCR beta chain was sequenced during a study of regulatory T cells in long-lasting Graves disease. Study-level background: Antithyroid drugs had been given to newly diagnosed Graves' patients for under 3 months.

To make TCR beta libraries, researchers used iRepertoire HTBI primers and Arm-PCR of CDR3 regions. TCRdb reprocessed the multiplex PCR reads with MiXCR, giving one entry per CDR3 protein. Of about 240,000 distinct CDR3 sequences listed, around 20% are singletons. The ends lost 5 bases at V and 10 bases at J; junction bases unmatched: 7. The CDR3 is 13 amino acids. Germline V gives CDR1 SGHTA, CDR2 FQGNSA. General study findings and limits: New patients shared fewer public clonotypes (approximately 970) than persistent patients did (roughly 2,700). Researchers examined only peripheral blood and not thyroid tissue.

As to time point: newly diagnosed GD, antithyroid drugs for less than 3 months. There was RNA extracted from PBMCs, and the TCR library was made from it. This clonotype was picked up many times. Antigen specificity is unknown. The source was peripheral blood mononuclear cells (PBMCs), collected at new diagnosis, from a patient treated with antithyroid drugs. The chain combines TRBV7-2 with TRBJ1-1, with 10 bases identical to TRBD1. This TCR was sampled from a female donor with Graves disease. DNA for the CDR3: TGTGCCAGCAGCACCGGGACAGGGGCCCGAGCTTTCTTT. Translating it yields CASSTGTGARAFF.